Shown below are 8 T cell receptor beta chains from a single sample sequenced in a study of beta chain features in type 1 diabetes. Study-level points and caveats: TCRB CDR3 length was moderately but significantly reduced in all four CD4+ subsets of Type 1 diabetes patients.

These receptors' antigens are unknown. The isolated RNA, all of it, was reverse transcribed, so expressed TCRB transcripts were what got sequenced. TCRdb's table, derived via immunoSEQ multiplex PCR, lists solely in-frame clones and lacks some. The sample includes 300,000 to 350,000 clones, roughly 8.8% of them seen just once. The sequenced sample was central memory CD4+ T cells from blood. The receptors here all came from a man aged 25 to 40 with type 1 diabetes.

This chain joins TRBV9 and TRBJ2-5; 7 positions agree with TRBD2. V lost 0 bases, J lost 5 bases, and 16 bases stayed unmatched. The V gene's germline CDR1 is SGDLS and CDR2 YYNGEE. The CDR3 is 18 residues long. Here the CDR3 DNA reads TGTGCCAGCAGCGTAGGTGCCTTTGGGGGGGACCAAGGGGAGACCCAGTACTTC. Its translation: CASSVGAFGGDQGETQYF.

The chain's CDR3 is CASTRTANTGELFF. The DNA of the CDR3 is TGTGCCAGCACCCGAACCGCGAACACCGGGGAGCTGTTTTTT. The rearrangement joins TRBV9 to TRBJ2-2; D remains unclear. The CDR3 extends over 14 amino acids. Germline V gene sequence: CDR1 SGDLS, CDR2 YYNGEE. V dropped 6 bases and J dropped 0 bases, with 9 bases sitting between them.

This clone occurred many times. The chain links TRBV25-1 to TRBJ2-1; 12 nucleotides align to TRBD2. The CDR3 is 13 residues long. The V gene end was trimmed by 9 bases and the J gene end by 4 bases; junction bases not matched to a gene: 1. Germline V gives CDR1 MGHDK, CDR2 SYGVNS. For the CDR3, the DNA is TGTGCCAGTACTAGCGGGGGGTACAATGAGCAGTTCTTC. Its translation is CASTSGGYNEQFF.

There are a few counts of this clone. The chain employs TRBV28 and TRBJ2-4, with no clear D. The V gene lost 4 bases and the J gene lost 4 bases, with 14 bases spanning the gap. This CDR3 contains 15 residues. Germline V gene sequence: CDR1 MDHEN, CDR2 SYDVKM. CDR3 amino acids: CASSSTTRRKNIQYF. The CDR3 nucleotides read TGTGCCAGCAGTTCCACTACCCGACGAAAAAACATTCAGTACTTC.

This rearrangement joins TRBV18 to TRBJ1-4; TRBD1 agrees at 7 bases. The CDR3 consists of 17 residues. Germline lookup yields CDR1 KGHSH and CDR2 LQKENI. The V gene end was trimmed by 0 bases and the J gene end by 2 bases; junction bases not matched to a gene: 6. The CDR3 protein is CASSPPLGTDTNEKLFF. The CDR3 region has the DNA TGTGCCAGCTCACCACCGCTCGGGACAGATACTAATGAAAAACTGTTTTTT.

This clone appeared a few times. V is TRBV5-6 and J is TRBJ1-2, with 8 bases matching TRBD1. CDR3 length: 14 residues. Germline CDR1 and CDR2: SGHDT and YYEEEE. V dropped 3 bases and J dropped 8; count of bases not matched to a gene: 9. The CDR3 sequence is CASSSEDRVRGYTF. DNA for the CDR3: TGTGCCAGCAGCTCCGAGGACAGGGTTCGAGGCTACACCTTC. Variable domain in full (rest from reference TRBV5-6 and TRBJ1-2): DAGVTQSPTHLIKTRGQQVTLRCSPKSGHDTVSWYQQALGQGPQFIFQYYEEEERQRGNFPDRFSGHQFPNYSSELNVNALLLGDSALYLCASSSEDRVRGYTFGSGTRLTVV.

V usage is TRBV7-9 and J usage is TRBJ1-2, with 10 nucleotides matching TRBD1. V gave up 8 bases and J gave up 5 bases; unmatched junction bases: 2. The CDR3 runs to 12 residues. Looked up from germline, CDR1 is SEHNR and CDR2 is FQNEAQ (reference sequence). CDR3 region: CASGTGEYGYTF. The CDR3 coding sequence is TGTGCCAGCGGGACAGGGGAATATGGCTACACCTTC.

This clone was seen a few times. This rearrangement joins TRBV7-2 to TRBJ2-3; 8 bases fit TRBD1. Germline V lookup: CDR1 SGHTA, CDR2 FQGNSA. V dropped 5 bases and J dropped 6; count of bases not matched to a gene: 10. The length of the CDR3 is 15 residues. CDR3 region: CASSAQDRAVDTQYF. The CDR3, as DNA: TGTGCCAGCAGCGCCCAGGACAGGGCTGTCGATACGCAGTATTTT.